The source of this T cell receptor beta chain is a study of Ad26.COV2.S vaccination and SARS-CoV-2 variants. About the study: Donor was one of the participants in the Ad26.COV2.S arm of the COV1001 trial. Dosing was one shot or two shots 56 days apart.

Regarding treatment: roughly 20 received Ad26.COV2.S at low or high dose, single or two shots; about 5 received placebo; per-sample allocation not given. Sampling was done on day 63 after the first vaccine or placebo injection. Based in Boston, the donor was an adult of 18-55 years. The administered vaccine (an Ad26 vector) expressed Wuhan-strain SARS-CoV-2 spike. The ends lost 5 bases at V and 8 bases at J; junction bases unmatched: 11. The CDR3 length is 15 residues. Germline loops: CDR1 LNHDA, CDR2 SQIVND (reference sequence). Sequenced by immunoSEQ multiplex PCR; TCRdb stores in-frame clones only, minus some. The sample yields some 330,000 clones, 90% seen once.

This chain joins TRBV19 and TRBJ1-4, with TRBD1 matching 7 bases. The receptor was derived from a person between 18 and 60 years old who received the Ad26.COV2.S COVID-19 vaccine or a placebo. Sequences were derived from peripheral blood, sampled in a trial of Ad26.COV2.S vaccine versus placebo. CDR3 sequence (DNA): TGTGCCAGTAGTCCTAGGGGGCTTAGGGGAGAAAAACTGTTTTTT. The encoded protein is CASSPRGLRGEKLFF.